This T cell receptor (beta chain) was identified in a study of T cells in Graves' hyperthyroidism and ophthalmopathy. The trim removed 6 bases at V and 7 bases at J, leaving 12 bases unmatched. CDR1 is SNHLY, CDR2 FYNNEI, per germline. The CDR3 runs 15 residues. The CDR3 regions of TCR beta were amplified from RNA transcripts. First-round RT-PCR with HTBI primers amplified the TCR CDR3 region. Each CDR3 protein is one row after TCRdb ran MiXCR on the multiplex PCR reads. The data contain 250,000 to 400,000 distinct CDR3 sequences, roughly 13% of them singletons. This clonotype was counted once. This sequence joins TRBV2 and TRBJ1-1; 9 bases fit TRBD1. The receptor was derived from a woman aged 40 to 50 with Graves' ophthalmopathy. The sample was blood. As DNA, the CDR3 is TGTGCCAGCAGCCTAGAGCCGGGACAGGGAGTTGAAGCTTTCTTT. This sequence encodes CASSLEPGQGVEAFF.